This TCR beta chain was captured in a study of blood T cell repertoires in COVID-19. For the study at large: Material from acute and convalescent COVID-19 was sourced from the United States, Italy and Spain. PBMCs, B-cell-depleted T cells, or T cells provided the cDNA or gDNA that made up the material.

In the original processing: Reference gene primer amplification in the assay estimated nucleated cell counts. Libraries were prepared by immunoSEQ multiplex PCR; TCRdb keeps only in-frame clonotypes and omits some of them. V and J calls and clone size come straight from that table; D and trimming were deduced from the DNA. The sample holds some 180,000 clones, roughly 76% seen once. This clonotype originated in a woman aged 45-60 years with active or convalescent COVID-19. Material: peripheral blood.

The CDR3 spells CAWNRQAVGGYTF. The CDR3 DNA follows: TGTGCCTGGAATAGACAGGCGGTGGGGGGCTACACCTTC. The rearrangement links TRBV30 to TRBJ1-2; maybe TRBD1 (6 bases). CDR1 is GTSNPN and CDR2 is SVGIG in the germline V gene (reference sequence). With 4 bases removed from V and 8 bases from J, the gap between germline ends came to 17 bases. The CDR3 has 13 residues.